This TCR beta chain was observed in a study of blood T cell repertoires in COVID-19. In the study overall: The origin of the acute and convalescent COVID-19 samples was the United States, Italy and Spain.

TCRdb's table, derived via immunoSEQ multiplex PCR, lists solely in-frame clones and lacks some. Among approximately 46,000 clones listed, around nine tenths were seen once. With V trimmed by 4 bases and J by 1 base, 9 bases remained unmatched. This CDR3 is built from 18 residues. The germline V gene encodes CDR1 MNHNS and CDR2 SASEGT. Sequencing input: peripheral blood. The rearrangement uses TRBV6-1 and TRBJ1-5; 11 nucleotides agree with TRBD1. This clonotype was sampled from a man in his sixties with active or convalescent COVID-19. The CDR3 region has the DNA TGTGCCAGCAGTGGAAGGACAGGGGGCCCGGTGAGCAATCAGCCCCAGCATTTT. Protein product: CASSGRTGGPVSNQPQHF.